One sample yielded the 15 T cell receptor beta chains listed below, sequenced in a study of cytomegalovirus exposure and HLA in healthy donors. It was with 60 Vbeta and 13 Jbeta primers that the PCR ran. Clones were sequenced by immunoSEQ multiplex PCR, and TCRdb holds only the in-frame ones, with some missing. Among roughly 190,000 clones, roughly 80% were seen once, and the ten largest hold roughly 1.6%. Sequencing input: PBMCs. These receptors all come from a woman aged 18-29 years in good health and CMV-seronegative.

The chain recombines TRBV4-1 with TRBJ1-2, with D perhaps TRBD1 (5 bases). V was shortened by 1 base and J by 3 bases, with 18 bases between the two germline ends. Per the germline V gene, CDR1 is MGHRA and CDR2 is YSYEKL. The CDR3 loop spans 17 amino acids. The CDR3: CASSQGLLAGFDYGYTF. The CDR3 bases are TGCGCCAGCAGCCAAGGGTTGTTGGCAGGGTTCGACTATGGCTACACCTTC.

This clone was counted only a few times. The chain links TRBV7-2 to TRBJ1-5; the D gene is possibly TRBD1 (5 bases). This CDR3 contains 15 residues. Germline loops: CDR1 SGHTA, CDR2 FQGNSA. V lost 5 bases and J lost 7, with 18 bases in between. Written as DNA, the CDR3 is TGTGCCAGCAGCCCCCAGGCGGGGGAGCGACAGCCCCAGCATTTT. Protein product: CASSPQAGERQPQHF.

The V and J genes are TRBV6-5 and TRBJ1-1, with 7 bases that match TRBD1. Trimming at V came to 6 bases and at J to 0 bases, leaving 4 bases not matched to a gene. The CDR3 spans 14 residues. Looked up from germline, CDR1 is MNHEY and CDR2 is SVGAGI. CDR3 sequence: CASSFDRVNTEAFF. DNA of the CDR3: TGTGCCAGCAGCTTCGACAGGGTGAACACTGAAGCTTTCTTT.

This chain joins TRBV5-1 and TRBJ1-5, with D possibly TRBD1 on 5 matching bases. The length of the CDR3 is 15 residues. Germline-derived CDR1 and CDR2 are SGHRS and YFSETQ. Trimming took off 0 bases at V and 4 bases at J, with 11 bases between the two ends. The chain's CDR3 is CASSLETGGNQPQHF. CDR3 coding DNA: TGCGCCAGCAGCTTGGAGACGGGGGGGAATCAGCCCCAGCATTTT.

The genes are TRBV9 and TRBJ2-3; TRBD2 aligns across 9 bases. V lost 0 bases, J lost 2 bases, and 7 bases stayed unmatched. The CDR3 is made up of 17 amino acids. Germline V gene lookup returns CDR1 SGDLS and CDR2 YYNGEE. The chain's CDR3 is CASSVVAGETSTDTQYF. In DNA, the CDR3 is TGTGCCAGCAGCGTAGTAGCGGGGGAGACCTCCACAGATACGCAGTATTTT.

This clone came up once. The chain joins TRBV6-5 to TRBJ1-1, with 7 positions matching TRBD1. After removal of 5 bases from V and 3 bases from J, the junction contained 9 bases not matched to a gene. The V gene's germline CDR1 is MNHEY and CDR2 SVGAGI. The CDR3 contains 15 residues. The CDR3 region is CASSQQTGADTEAFF. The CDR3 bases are TGTGCCAGCAGTCAACAAACAGGGGCCGACACTGAAGCTTTCTTT.

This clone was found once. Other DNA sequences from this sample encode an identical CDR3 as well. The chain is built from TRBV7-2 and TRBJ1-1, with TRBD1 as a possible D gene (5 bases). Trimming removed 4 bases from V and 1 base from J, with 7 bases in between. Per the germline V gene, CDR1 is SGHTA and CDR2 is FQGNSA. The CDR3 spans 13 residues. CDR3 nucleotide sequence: TGTGCCAGCAGCTGGGGCCAGAACACTGAAGCTTTCTTT. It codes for CASSWGQNTEAFF.

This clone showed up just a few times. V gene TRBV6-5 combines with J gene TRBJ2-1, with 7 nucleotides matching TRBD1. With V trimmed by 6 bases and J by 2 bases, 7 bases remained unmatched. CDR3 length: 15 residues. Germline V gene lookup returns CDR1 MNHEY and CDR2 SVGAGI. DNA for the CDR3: TGTGCCAGCAGGTCAGGGGGAGAGGCCTACAATGAGCAGTTCTTC. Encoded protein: CASRSGGEAYNEQFF.

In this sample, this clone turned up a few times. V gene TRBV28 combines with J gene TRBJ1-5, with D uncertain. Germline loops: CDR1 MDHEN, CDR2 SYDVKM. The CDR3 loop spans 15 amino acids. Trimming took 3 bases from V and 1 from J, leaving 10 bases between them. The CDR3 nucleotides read TGTGCCAGCAGTTTCATGAGGGCAAGCAATCAGCCCCAGCATTTT. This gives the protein CASSFMRASNQPQHF.

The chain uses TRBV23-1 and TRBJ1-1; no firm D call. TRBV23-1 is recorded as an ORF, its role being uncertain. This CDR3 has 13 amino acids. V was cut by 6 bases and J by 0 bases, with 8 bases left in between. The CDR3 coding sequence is TGCGCCAGCAGAAGGGAGATGAACACTGAAGCTTTCTTT. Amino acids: CASRREMNTEAFF.

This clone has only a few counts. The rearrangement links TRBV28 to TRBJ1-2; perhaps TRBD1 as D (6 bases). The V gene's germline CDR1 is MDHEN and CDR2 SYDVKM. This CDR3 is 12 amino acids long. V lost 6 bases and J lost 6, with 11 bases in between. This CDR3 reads CASRDSLHGYTF. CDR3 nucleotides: TGTGCCAGCAGGGACAGCCTCCATGGCTACACCTTC.

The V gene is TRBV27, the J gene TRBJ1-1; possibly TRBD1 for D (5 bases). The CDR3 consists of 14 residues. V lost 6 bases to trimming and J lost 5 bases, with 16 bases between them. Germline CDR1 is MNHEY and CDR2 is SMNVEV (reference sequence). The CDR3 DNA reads TGTGCCAGCAGCCCTGACAGCGGGGGGACTGAAGCTTTCTTT. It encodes CASSPDSGGTEAFF.

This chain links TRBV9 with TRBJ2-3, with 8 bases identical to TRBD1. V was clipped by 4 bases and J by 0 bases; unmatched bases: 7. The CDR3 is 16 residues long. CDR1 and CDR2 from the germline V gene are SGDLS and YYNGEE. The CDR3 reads CASSPWTGTSTDTQYF. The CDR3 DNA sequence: TGTGCCAGCAGCCCCTGGACAGGGACTAGCACAGATACGCAGTATTTT.

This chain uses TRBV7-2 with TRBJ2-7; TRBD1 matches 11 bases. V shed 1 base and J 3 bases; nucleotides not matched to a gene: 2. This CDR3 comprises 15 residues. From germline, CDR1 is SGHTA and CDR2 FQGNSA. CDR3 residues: CASSLDGTGGYEQYF. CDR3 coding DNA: TGTGCCAGCAGCTTAGATGGGACAGGGGGCTACGAGCAGTACTTC. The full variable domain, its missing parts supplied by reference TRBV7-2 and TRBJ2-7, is GAGVSQSPSNKVTEKGKDVELRCDPISGHTALYWYRQSLGQGLEFLIYFQGNSAPDKSGLPSDRFSAERTGGSVSTLTIQRTQQEDSAVYLCASSLDGTGGYEQYFGPGTRLTVT.

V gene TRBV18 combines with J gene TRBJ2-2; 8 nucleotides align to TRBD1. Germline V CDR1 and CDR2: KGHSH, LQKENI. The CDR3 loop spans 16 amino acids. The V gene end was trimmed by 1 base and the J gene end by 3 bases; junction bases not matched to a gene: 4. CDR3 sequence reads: CASSPRGQDHTGELFF. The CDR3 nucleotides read TGTGCCAGCTCACCACGGGGACAGGACCACACCGGGGAGCTGTTTTTT.